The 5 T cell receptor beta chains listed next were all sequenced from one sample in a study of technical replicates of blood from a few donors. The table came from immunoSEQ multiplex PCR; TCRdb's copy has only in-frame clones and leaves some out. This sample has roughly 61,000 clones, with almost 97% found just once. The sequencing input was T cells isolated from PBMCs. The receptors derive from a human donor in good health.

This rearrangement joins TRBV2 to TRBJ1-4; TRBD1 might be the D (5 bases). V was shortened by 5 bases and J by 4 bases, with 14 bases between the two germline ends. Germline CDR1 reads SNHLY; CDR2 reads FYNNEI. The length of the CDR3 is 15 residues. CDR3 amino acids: CASSQNGGLNEKLFF. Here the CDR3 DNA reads TGTGCCAGCAGTCAAAACGGGGGACTTAATGAAAAACTGTTTTTT.

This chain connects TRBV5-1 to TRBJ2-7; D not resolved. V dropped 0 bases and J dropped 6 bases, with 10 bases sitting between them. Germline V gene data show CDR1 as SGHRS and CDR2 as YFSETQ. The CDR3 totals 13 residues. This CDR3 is CASSLAGPGEQYF. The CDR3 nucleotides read TGCGCCAGCAGCTTGGCCGGTCCCGGCGAGCAGTACTTC. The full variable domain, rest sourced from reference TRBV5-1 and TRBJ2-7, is KAGVTQTPRYLIKTRGQQVTLSCSPISGHRSVSWYQQTPGQGLQFLFEYFSETQRNKGNFPGRFSGRQFSNSRSEMNVSTLELGDSALYLCASSLAGPGEQYFGPGTRLTVT.

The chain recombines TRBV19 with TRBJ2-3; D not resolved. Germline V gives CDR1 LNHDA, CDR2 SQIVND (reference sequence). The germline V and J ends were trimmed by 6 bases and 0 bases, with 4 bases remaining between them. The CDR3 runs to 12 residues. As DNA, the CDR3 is TGTGCCAGTAGCTTCAGCACAGATACGCAGTATTTT. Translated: CASSFSTDTQYF.

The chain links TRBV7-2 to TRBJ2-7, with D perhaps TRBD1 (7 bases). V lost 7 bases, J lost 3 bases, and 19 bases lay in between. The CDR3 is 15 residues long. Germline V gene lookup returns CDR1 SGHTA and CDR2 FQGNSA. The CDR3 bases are TGTGCCAGCACCTCCTACGCGGGACAGATCTACGAGCAGTACTTC. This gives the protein CASTSYAGQIYEQYF.

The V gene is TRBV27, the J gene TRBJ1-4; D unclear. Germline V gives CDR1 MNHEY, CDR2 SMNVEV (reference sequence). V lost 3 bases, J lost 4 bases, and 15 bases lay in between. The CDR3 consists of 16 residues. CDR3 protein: CASSFGENAGNEKLFF. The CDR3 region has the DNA TGTGCCAGCAGTTTCGGCGAGAATGCGGGTAATGAAAAACTGTTTTTT.